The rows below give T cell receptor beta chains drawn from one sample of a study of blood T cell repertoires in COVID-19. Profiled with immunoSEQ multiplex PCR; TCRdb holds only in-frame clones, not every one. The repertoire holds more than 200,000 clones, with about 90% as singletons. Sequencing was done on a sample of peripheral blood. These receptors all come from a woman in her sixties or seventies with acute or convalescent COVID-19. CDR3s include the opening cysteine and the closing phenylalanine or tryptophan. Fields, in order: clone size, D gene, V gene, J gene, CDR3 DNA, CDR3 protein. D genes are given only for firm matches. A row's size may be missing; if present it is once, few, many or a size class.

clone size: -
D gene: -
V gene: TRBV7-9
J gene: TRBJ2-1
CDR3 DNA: TGTGCCAGCAGCCCCCGAGCGGTCCCCAGCTCCTACAATGAGCAGTTCTTC
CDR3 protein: CASSPRAVPSSYNEQFF

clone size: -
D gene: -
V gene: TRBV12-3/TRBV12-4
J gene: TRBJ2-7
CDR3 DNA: TGTGCCAGCACCCCGGACAGCTCCTACGAGCAGTACTTC
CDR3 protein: CASTPDSSYEQYF

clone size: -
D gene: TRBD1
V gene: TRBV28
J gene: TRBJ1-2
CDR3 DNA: TGTGCCAGCAACCTTGACAGGGGTGGCTACACCTTC
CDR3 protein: CASNLDRGGYTF

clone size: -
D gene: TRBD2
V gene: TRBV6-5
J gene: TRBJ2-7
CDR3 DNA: TGTGCCAGCAGTTACTCTAGCGGGAGCGACTACGAGCAGTACTTC
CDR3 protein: CASSYSSGSDYEQYF

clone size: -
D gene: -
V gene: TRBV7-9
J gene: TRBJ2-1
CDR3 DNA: TGTGCCAGCAGCTTGGGTGGCGGAGCTGGCTCCTACAATGAGCAGTTCTTC
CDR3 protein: CASSLGGGAGSYNEQFF

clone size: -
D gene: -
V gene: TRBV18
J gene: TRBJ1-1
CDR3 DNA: TGTGCCAGCTCACCACTCGTTAGCACTGAAGCTTTCTTT
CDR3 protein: CASSPLVSTEAFF

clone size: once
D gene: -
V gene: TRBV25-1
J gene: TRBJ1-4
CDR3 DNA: TGTGCCAGCCGAAGGGAACTAGGGGGTAATGAAAAACTGTTTTTT
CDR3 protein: CASRRELGGNEKLFF

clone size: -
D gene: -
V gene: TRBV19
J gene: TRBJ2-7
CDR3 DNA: TGTGCCAGTAGTCCAACACAGACGGGGTCCTACGAGCAGTACTTC
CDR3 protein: CASSPTQTGSYEQYF

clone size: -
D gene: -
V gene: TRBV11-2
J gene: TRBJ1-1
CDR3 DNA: TGTGCCAGCAGCTTGAGTAGCACTGAAGCTTTCTTT
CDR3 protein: CASSLSSTEAFF

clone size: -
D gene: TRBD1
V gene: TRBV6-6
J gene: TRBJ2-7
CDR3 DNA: TGTGCCAGCAGTTCAGACAGGGCTCGATTCTCCTACGAGCAGTACTTC
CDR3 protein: CASSSDRARFSYEQYF

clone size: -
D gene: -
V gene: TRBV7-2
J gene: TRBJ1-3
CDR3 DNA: TGTGCCAGCAGCGCAGCCCAGGGGAGCATTGGAAACACCATATATTTT
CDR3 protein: CASSAAQGSIGNTIYF

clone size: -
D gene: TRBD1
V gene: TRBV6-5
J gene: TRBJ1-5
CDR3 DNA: TGTGCCAGCAGTTGGACAGGGGGGAGTAATCAGCCCCAGCATTTT
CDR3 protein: CASSWTGGSNQPQHF

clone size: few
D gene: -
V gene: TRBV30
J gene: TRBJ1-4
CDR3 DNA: TGTGCCTGGGCAGAAACAGGGCCGCGCTATTTT
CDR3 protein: CAWAETGPRYF

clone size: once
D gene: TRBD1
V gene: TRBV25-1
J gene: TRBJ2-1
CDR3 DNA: TGTGCCAGCATTCCCCGGGACAGTATGTACAATGAGCAGTTCTTC
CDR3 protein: CASIPRDSMYNEQFF

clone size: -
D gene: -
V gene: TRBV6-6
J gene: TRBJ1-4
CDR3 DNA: TGTGCCAGCAGTCCACCTCTAATAGGGCAGGGCGATGAAAAACTGTTTTTT
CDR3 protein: CASSPPLIGQGDEKLFF

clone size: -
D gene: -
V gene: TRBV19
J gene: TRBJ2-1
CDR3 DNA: TGTGCCAGTAGTATAGCGGACGGGAGCTCCTACAATGAGCAGTTCTTC
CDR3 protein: CASSIADGSSYNEQFF

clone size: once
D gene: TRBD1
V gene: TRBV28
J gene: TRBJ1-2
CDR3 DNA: TGTGCCAGCAGCGGGGACAGGGCCTATGGCTACACCTTC
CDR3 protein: CASSGDRAYGYTF

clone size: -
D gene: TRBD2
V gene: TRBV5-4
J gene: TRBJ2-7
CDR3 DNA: TGTGCCAGCAGCTTTCACCTAGCGGGCGCAGGCGAGCAGTACTTC
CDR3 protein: CASSFHLAGAGEQYF

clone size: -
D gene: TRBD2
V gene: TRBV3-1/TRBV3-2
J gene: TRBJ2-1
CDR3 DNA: TGTGCCAGCAGCCAACGGTACCGGCCCCGCATACTAGCGGGAGAGTGGAGGGGGTACAATGAGCAGTTCTTC
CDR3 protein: CASSQRYRPRILAGEWRGYNEQFF

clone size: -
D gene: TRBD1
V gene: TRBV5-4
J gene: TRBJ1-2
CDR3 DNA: TGTGCCAGCAGCTTGGATCCAGGGGGCTACTATGGCTACACCTTC
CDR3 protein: CASSLDPGGYYGYTF

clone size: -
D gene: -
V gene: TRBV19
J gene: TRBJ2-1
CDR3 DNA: TGTGCCAGTACCCCCACGTCAGGCATCTCCTACAATGAGCAGTTCTTC
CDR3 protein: CASTPTSGISYNEQFF

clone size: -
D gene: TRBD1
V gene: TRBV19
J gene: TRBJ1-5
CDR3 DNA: TGTGCCAGTAGTACCCAGGGGGGTAGCAATCAGCCCCAGCATTTT
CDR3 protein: CASSTQGGSNQPQHF

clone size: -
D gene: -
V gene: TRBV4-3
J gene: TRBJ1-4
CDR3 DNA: TGCGCCAGCAGCCAAGAGTCAGGGTTTGCAACTAATGAAAAACTGTTTTTT
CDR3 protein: CASSQESGFATNEKLFF

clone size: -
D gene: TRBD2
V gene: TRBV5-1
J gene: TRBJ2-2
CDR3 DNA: TGCGCCAGCAGGATCCCGAGCGGGGGGAACACCGGGGAGCTGTTTTTT
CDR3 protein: CASRIPSGGNTGELFF

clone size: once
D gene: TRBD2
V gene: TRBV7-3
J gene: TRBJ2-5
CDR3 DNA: TGTGCCAGCAGCCCCGGGGGGGGGCCTCAAGAGACCCAGTACTTC
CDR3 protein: CASSPGGGPQETQYF

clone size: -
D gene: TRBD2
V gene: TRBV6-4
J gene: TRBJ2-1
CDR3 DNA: TGTGCCAGCAGCGTGGTAGCGGGGCGGAACAATGAGCAGTTCTTC
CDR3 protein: CASSVVAGRNNEQFF

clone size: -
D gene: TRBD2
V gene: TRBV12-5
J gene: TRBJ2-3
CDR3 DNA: TGTGCTAGTGGTTCGACTAGCGGTCGCACAGATACGCAGTATTTT
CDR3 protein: CASGSTSGRTDTQYF

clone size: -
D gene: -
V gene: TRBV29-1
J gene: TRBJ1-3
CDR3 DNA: TGCAGCGTTGCCGCCACAGGGACAGGAAACACCATATATTTT
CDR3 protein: CSVAATGTGNTIYF

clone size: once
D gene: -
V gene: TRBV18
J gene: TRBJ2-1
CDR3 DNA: TGTGCCAGCTCCCCTCCGGAGAGCTCCTACAATGAGCAGTTCTTC
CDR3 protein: CASSPPESSYNEQFF